Listed below are T cell receptor beta chains from one sample, sequenced in a study of shared clonotypes between healthy human individuals. Clones were sequenced by immunoSEQ multiplex PCR, and TCRdb holds only the in-frame ones, with some missing. The sample includes more than 2 million clones, around 95% of them seen just once. The source material was naive CD4+ T cells sorted from blood. The receptors originated from a man aged 18 to 35 in good health. CDR3s include the opening cysteine and the closing phenylalanine or tryptophan. The D gene is left open where the match is weak. The size field is filled for only some rows; it gives once, few, many or a size class.

abundance: .
v_gene: TRBV25-1
d_gene: .
j_gene: TRBJ1-2
CDR3aa: CASSEIGQYYGYTF
CDR3nt: TGTGCCAGCAGTGAAATCGGACAGTACTATGGCTACACCTTC

abundance: .
v_gene: TRBV7-2
d_gene: TRBD1
j_gene: TRBJ2-1
CDR3aa: CASSTGQGGNEQFF
CDR3nt: TGTGCCAGCAGCACGGGACAGGGTGGAAATGAGCAGTTCTTC

abundance: .
v_gene: TRBV19
d_gene: .
j_gene: TRBJ2-1
CDR3aa: CASGSLQTYNEQFF
CDR3nt: TGTGCCAGTGGTAGTTTGCAGACCTACAATGAGCAGTTCTTC

abundance: .
v_gene: TRBV27
d_gene: .
j_gene: TRBJ1-6
CDR3aa: CASSLRGISYNSPLHF
CDR3nt: TGTGCCAGCAGTTTACGGGGAATCTCCTATAATTCACCCCTCCACTTT

abundance: .
v_gene: TRBV2
d_gene: TRBD1
j_gene: TRBJ2-7
CDR3aa: CASSEYSYRGQGGFEQYF
CDR3nt: TGTGCCAGCAGTGAATATTCATACCGGGGACAGGGAGGGTTCGAGCAGTACTTC

abundance: .
v_gene: TRBV27
d_gene: TRBD1
j_gene: TRBJ1-5
CDR3aa: CASSLEGAKQPQHF
CDR3nt: TGTGCCAGCAGTTTGGAGGGGGCTAAACAGCCCCAGCATTTT

abundance: .
v_gene: TRBV19
d_gene: .
j_gene: TRBJ1-2
CDR3aa: CASSPQGTRGYTF
CDR3nt: TGTGCCAGTAGTCCGCAGGGAACTCGAGGCTACACCTTC

abundance: .
v_gene: TRBV5-1
d_gene: .
j_gene: TRBJ2-7
CDR3aa: CASSLGSSATYEQYF
CDR3nt: TGCGCCAGCAGCTTGGGTTCTTCGGCTACCTACGAGCAGTACTTC

abundance: .
v_gene: TRBV7-2
d_gene: .
j_gene: TRBJ1-5
CDR3aa: CASSYGSINQPQHF
CDR3nt: TGTGCCAGCAGCTATGGGTCAATAAATCAGCCCCAGCATTTT

abundance: .
v_gene: TRBV18
d_gene: .
j_gene: TRBJ1-5
CDR3aa: CASSRTGTNQPQHF
CDR3nt: TGTGCCAGCTCACGAACAGGCACCAATCAGCCCCAGCATTTT

abundance: .
v_gene: TRBV28
d_gene: .
j_gene: TRBJ2-5
CDR3aa: CASGLVGKETQYF
CDR3nt: TGTGCCAGCGGGTTAGTCGGTAAAGAGACCCAGTACTTC

abundance: .
v_gene: TRBV7-2
d_gene: TRBD1
j_gene: TRBJ2-6
CDR3aa: CASSLGQGNGANVLTF
CDR3nt: TGTGCCAGCAGCTTAGGACAGGGCAATGGGGCCAACGTCCTGACTTTC

abundance: .
v_gene: TRBV7-9
d_gene: .
j_gene: TRBJ1-1
CDR3aa: CASSLARETEAFF
CDR3nt: TGTGCCAGCAGCTTAGCGAGGGAGACTGAAGCTTTCTTT

abundance: .
v_gene: TRBV27
d_gene: TRBD1
j_gene: TRBJ1-6
CDR3aa: CASSLIGGQPLHF
CDR3nt: TGTGCCAGCAGTTTAATAGGGGGCCAACCCCTCCACTTT

abundance: .
v_gene: TRBV28
d_gene: .
j_gene: TRBJ1-2
CDR3aa: CASRLPTGDYGYTF
CDR3nt: TGTGCCAGCAGGTTACCGACGGGAGACTATGGCTACACCTTC

abundance: .
v_gene: TRBV2
d_gene: .
j_gene: TRBJ2-1
CDR3aa: CASTRGDSGSDEQFF
CDR3nt: TGTGCCAGCACCAGGGGGGACTCCGGGTCAGATGAGCAGTTCTTC

abundance: .
v_gene: TRBV5-1
d_gene: .
j_gene: TRBJ2-5
CDR3aa: CASSLGQNPRETQYF
CDR3nt: TGCGCCAGCAGCCTTGGACAGAACCCGAGGGAGACCCAGTACTTC

abundance: .
v_gene: TRBV25-1
d_gene: .
j_gene: TRBJ2-7
CDR3aa: CASRGPTGSVYEQYF
CDR3nt: TGTGCCAGCAGGGGGCCGACAGGAAGCGTCTACGAGCAGTACTTC

abundance: .
v_gene: TRBV7-9
d_gene: .
j_gene: TRBJ2-7
CDR3aa: CASSHPNSYEQYF
CDR3nt: TGTGCCAGCAGCCACCCTAACTCCTACGAGCAGTACTTC

abundance: .
v_gene: TRBV18
d_gene: TRBD1
j_gene: TRBJ1-2
CDR3aa: CASSPGTGIYGYTF
CDR3nt: TGTGCCAGCTCACCAGGGACAGGCATCTATGGCTACACCTTC

abundance: .
v_gene: TRBV9
d_gene: .
j_gene: TRBJ2-1
CDR3aa: CASSVGENEQFF
CDR3nt: TGTGCCAGCAGCGTAGGGGAAAATGAGCAGTTCTTC

abundance: .
v_gene: TRBV7-9
d_gene: .
j_gene: TRBJ2-7
CDR3aa: CASSPRGGVSYEQYF
CDR3nt: TGTGCCAGCAGCCCGCGAGGCGGGGTCTCCTACGAGCAGTACTTC

abundance: once
v_gene: TRBV15
d_gene: TRBD1
j_gene: TRBJ1-2
CDR3aa: CATSREDRGYGYTF
CDR3nt: TGTGCCACCAGCAGAGAGGACAGGGGCTATGGCTACACCTTC

abundance: .
v_gene: TRBV18
d_gene: .
j_gene: TRBJ2-2
CDR3aa: CASSPRGGPVRTGELFF
CDR3nt: TGTGCCAGCTCACCACGTGGGGGGCCGGTGAGGACCGGGGAGCTGTTTTTT

abundance: once
v_gene: TRBV6-1
d_gene: TRBD2
j_gene: TRBJ2-2
CDR3aa: CASSEVPASGTGELFF
CDR3nt: TGTGCCAGCAGTGAAGTGCCGGCTAGCGGCACCGGGGAGCTGTTTTTT

abundance: .
v_gene: TRBV5-1
d_gene: TRBD1
j_gene: TRBJ2-1
CDR3aa: CASSVGGTGGYNEQFF
CDR3nt: TGCGCCAGCAGCGTGGGCGGGACAGGGGGCTACAATGAGCAGTTCTTC

abundance: .
v_gene: TRBV5-3
d_gene: .
j_gene: TRBJ2-1
CDR3aa: CARSYWTAPFNNEQFF
CDR3nt: TGTGCCAGAAGCTACTGGACAGCCCCCTTCAACAATGAGCAGTTCTTC

abundance: .
v_gene: TRBV11-2
d_gene: .
j_gene: TRBJ2-2
CDR3aa: CASSSQGTGELFF
CDR3nt: TGTGCCAGCAGCTCTCAGGGTACCGGGGAGCTGTTTTTT

abundance: .
v_gene: TRBV6-5
d_gene: .
j_gene: TRBJ1-6
CDR3aa: CASSYLRSSYNSPLHF
CDR3nt: TGTGCCAGCAGTTACTTACGGAGCTCCTATAATTCACCCCTCCACTTT

abundance: .
v_gene: TRBV6-1
d_gene: .
j_gene: TRBJ2-2
CDR3aa: CASSELAQRNTGELFF
CDR3nt: TGTGCCAGCAGTGAACTGGCACAGCGGAACACCGGGGAGCTGTTTTTT

abundance: .
v_gene: TRBV18
d_gene: .
j_gene: TRBJ1-5
CDR3aa: CASSSAGSTWPQHF
CDR3nt: TGTGCCAGCTCATCGGCGGGGTCAACTTGGCCCCAGCATTTT